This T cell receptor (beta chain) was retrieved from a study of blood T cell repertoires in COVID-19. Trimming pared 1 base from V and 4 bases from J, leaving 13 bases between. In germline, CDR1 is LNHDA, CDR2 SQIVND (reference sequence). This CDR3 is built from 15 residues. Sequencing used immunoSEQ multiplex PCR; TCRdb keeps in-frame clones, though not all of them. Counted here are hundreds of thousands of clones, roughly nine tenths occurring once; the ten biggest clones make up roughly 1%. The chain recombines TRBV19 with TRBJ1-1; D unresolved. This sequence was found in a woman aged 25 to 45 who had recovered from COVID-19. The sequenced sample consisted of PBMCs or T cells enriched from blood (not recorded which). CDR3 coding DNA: TGTGCCAGTAGTATAGTTTCGGGTAGCGGCACTGAAGCTTTCTTT. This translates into CASSIVSGSGTEAFF.